Below, 8 T cell receptor beta chains from the same sample are listed, as sequenced in a study of STAT5B mutations in CD4+ large granular lymphocyte leukemia. Assay used: immunoSEQ multiplex PCR; TCRdb lists only in-frame clones, some missing. Of around 21,000 clones detected, about 79% appear once; the ten largest clones hold roughly 4%. Sample: CD4+ T cells from blood buffy coats. Source of these receptors: a human donor in good health.

The chain carries TRBV6-4 and TRBJ2-3; possibly TRBD2 for D (6 bases). This CDR3 contains 13 residues. V gave up 8 bases and J gave up 4 bases, with 13 bases separating them. Germline V gene sequence: CDR1 MRHNA, CDR2 SNTAGT. The CDR3 sequence: CASGRDWADTQYF. The CDR3 region has the DNA TGTGCCAGCGGGCGGGATTGGGCAGATACGCAGTATTTT.

J is TRBJ1-6 and V is TRBV6-5, with D tentatively TRBD1 (5 bases). Germline CDR1 and CDR2: MNHEY and SVGAGI. The V end was cut by 6 bases, the J end by 5 bases, with 14 bases between. The length of the CDR3 is 15 residues. The CDR3 loop is CASRTGTVDNSPLHF. In nucleotides, the CDR3 is TGTGCCAGCAGGACCGGGACGGTCGATAATTCACCCCTCCACTTT.

Only a few counts were recorded for this clone. V is TRBV6-6 and J is TRBJ2-7, with D unclear. V lost 8 bases, J lost 0 bases, and 8 bases lay in between. Looked up from germline, CDR1 is MNHNY and CDR2 is SVGAGI (reference sequence). This CDR3 comprises 12 residues. CDR3 region: CASGPSSYEQYF. CDR3 DNA sequence: TGTGCCAGCGGCCCAAGCTCCTACGAGCAGTACTTC.

This clone was picked up one time. V and J are TRBV7-9 and TRBJ1-2; D is perhaps TRBD1 (5 bases). This CDR3 is built from 13 residues. With 0 bases removed from V and 4 bases from J, the gap between germline ends came to 6 bases. Germline CDR1 is SEHNR and CDR2 is FQNEAQ (reference sequence). CDR3 coding DNA: TGTGCCAGCAGCTTAGCAGGGACCTATGGCTACACCTTC. As protein: CASSLAGTYGYTF.

This clone was seen a handful of times. CDR3 bases: TGTGCCAGCAGACAAAATACAGGGTTGGAGACCCAGTACTTC. Translated, it gives CASRQNTGLETQYF. The rearrangement joins TRBV2 to TRBJ2-5, with TRBD1 as a possible D gene (6 bases). Trimming cost V 6 bases and J 5 bases, with 16 bases left between them. Looked up from germline, CDR1 is SNHLY and CDR2 is FYNNEI. The CDR3 runs to 14 residues.

This clone occurred a few times. The chain employs TRBV10-3 and TRBJ2-1; possible D gene TRBD2, 6 bases. The germline V gene encodes CDR1 ENHRY and CDR2 SYGVKD. V lost 9 bases and J lost 4, with 16 bases in between. The CDR3 is 14 residues long. CDR3 bases: TGTGCCATAAGGGAGCGGGCAGCGTACAATGAGCAGTTCTTC. It specifies CAIRERAAYNEQFF.

V gene TRBV28 combines with J gene TRBJ2-7; a weak D match, TRBD2 (7 bases). Germline V gene lookup returns CDR1 MDHEN and CDR2 SYDVKM. This CDR3 has 16 amino acids. Deletions cut 4 bases from V and 4 bases from J, with 20 bases between. CDR3 in amino acids: CASSWSGGGGRYEQYF. Written as DNA, the CDR3 is TGTGCCAGCAGTTGGTCTGGAGGGGGGGGTAGATACGAGCAGTACTTC.

The chain uses TRBV27 and TRBJ2-1; D is perhaps TRBD2 (6 bases). V shed 4 bases and J shed 4 bases, with 14 bases lying between them. This CDR3 contains 15 residues. Per the germline V gene, CDR1 is MNHEY and CDR2 is SMNVEV (reference sequence). This CDR3 is CASSSPMRGYNEQFF. Written as DNA, the CDR3 is TGTGCCAGCAGTTCCCCTATGCGGGGATACAATGAGCAGTTCTTC.